This entry lists 25 T cell receptor beta chains sequenced from one sample in a study of T-cell memory formation after mild COVID-19. Via MiXCR, TCRdb re-called the 5' RACE reads, giving one row per CDR3 protein. The table has roughly 180,000 distinct CDR3 sequences, around a tenth seen once. The sequenced sample was PBMCs or a T cell subset sorted from them (not recorded which). Receptor source: a man aged 18 to 30 who had mild COVID-19 (a few samples of this study predate the infection). Cell type and time point are not known.

This clonotype has a count of ten or more. V gene TRBV27 combines with J gene TRBJ2-4, with D possibly TRBD2 on 5 matching bases. The CDR3 sequence is 13 residues long. Between the trimmed V and J ends, which lost 4 bases and 6 bases, there was a span of 10 bases. Germline lookup yields CDR1 MNHEY and CDR2 SMNVEV (reference sequence). In nucleotides, the CDR3 is TGTGCCAGCAGTTACCGGGAAGGAAACATTCAGTACTTC. Encoded protein: CASSYREGNIQYF.

DNA for the CDR3: TGTGCCAGCAGCTTCAGAGTAAACACTGAAGCTTTCTTT. Encoded protein: CASSFRVNTEAFF. The rearrangement links TRBV7-2 to TRBJ1-1, with no clear D. This CDR3 spans 13 amino acids. Trimming left V 3 bases short and J 2 bases short, with 7 bases between. Germline values: CDR1 SGHTA, CDR2 FQGNSA.

V gene TRBV10-3 combines with J gene TRBJ2-4, with 10 bases fitting TRBD1. The CDR3 totals 13 residues. V lost 10 bases and J lost 6; bases outside the gene matches: 6. Germline CDR1 and CDR2: ENHRY and SYGVKD. The DNA of the CDR3 is TGTGCCACCCTCGGGACAGGGGCAAACATTCAGTACTTC. It yields the protein CATLGTGANIQYF.

The sample holds many counts of this clonotype. The chain is built from TRBV4-1 and TRBJ1-2; D call uncertain. The V gene lost 0 bases and the J gene lost 0 bases, with 11 bases spanning the gap. Germline V gene data show CDR1 as MGHRA and CDR2 as YSYEKL. This CDR3 spans 16 amino acids. This CDR3 reads CASSQEGNRPNYGYTF. CDR3 nucleotide sequence: TGCGCCAGCAGCCAAGAGGGTAACAGACCTAACTATGGCTACACCTTC.

This clonotype was counted many times. V usage is TRBV7-9 and J usage is TRBJ1-1, with a weak D call TRBD1 (5 bases). Germline CDR1 SEHNR, CDR2 FQNEAQ (reference sequence). The V gene lost 4 bases and the J gene lost 3 bases, with 15 bases spanning the gap. The CDR3 has 15 residues. The DNA of the CDR3 is TGTGCCAGCAGCTACTCCCGCCGGGGGGACACTGAAGCTTTCTTT. Translating gives CASSYSRRGDTEAFF.

CDR3 loop: CASSEQSPHQADTQYF. The CDR3 nucleotides are TGCGCCAGCAGCGAACAGAGCCCTCATCAAGCTGATACGCAGTATTTT. This chain links TRBV4-3 with TRBJ2-3; D is uncertain. Trimming pared 5 bases from V and 6 bases from J, leaving 21 bases between. Germline CDR1 is LGHNA and CDR2 is YSLEER. The CDR3 has 16 residues.

This chain links TRBV3-1 with TRBJ1-2; TRBD1 might be the D (6 bases). The CDR3 is 14 residues long. The V and J ends lost 0 bases and 4 bases respectively, with 9 bases between them. Germline assignment: CDR1 LGHDT and CDR2 YNNKEL (reference sequence). The CDR3 bases are TGTGCCAGCAGCCAAGATGGACAGCTCTATGGCTACACCTTC. Encoded protein: CASSQDGQLYGYTF.

The chain has TRBV6-5 and TRBJ2-5, with a possible D match to TRBD1 (6 bases). The CDR3 length is 14 residues. Deletions cut 0 bases from V and 2 bases from J, with 7 bases between. CDR1 is MNHEY, CDR2 SVGAGI, per germline. The CDR3, as DNA: TGTGCCAGCAGTTACTCGGACAGACAAGAGACCCAGTACTTC. Encoded protein: CASSYSDRQETQYF.

This clonotype was seen many times. V and J are TRBV14 and TRBJ2-3; TRBD1 aligns across 8 bases. The trim removed 5 bases at V and 1 base at J, leaving 8 bases unmatched. Germline values: CDR1 SGHDN, CDR2 FVKESK. The CDR3 has 16 residues. CDR3 protein: CASSDRQGTGTDTQYF. Written as DNA, the CDR3 is TGTGCCAGCAGCGACCGACAGGGGACGGGCACAGATACGCAGTATTTT.

This clonotype was counted a few times. The rearrangement joins TRBV7-9 to TRBJ2-7; D is possibly TRBD1 (6 bases). Germline CDR1 SEHNR, CDR2 FQNEAQ (reference sequence). V was clipped by 4 bases and J by 2 bases, with 24 bases between them. The CDR3 totals 18 residues. The CDR3 coding sequence is TGTGCCAGCAGCTCCAATGGTGCCCACCGGGACAAGACCTACGAGCAGTACTTC. It is translated as CASSSNGAHRDKTYEQYF.

Only a few counts were recorded for this clonotype. The chain recombines TRBV6-5 with TRBJ1-6, with D maybe TRBD1 (5 bases). V dropped 5 bases and J dropped 12 bases, with 20 bases sitting between them. This CDR3 is 15 amino acids long. Germline CDR1 reads MNHEY; CDR2 reads SVGAGI. CDR3 region: CASSTPGTGVGPLHF. The DNA of the CDR3 is TGTGCCAGCAGTACCCCCGGGACGGGGGTCGGACCCCTCCACTTT.

In DNA, the CDR3 is TGTGCCAGCAGTTACTCGAGGGGGGGTAGCAATCAGCCCCAGCATTTT. Translation gives CASSYSRGGSNQPQHF. The chain is built from TRBV6-5 and TRBJ1-5; D might be TRBD1 (6 bases). Trimming stripped 0 bases from V and 0 bases from J, with 9 bases between. The CDR3 extends over 16 amino acids. Germline values: CDR1 MNHEY, CDR2 SVGAGI.

The chain recombines TRBV12-3 or TRBV12-4 with TRBJ1-3; D is undetermined. V shed 9 bases and J shed 0 bases, with 6 bases lying between them. This CDR3 is built from 12 residues. The CDR3, as DNA: TGTGCCAGTCCGGACTCTGGAAACACCATATATTTT. This sequence encodes CASPDSGNTIYF.

This clonotype has only a few counts. The chain joins TRBV12-3 or TRBV12-4 to TRBJ1-3; 10 bases fit TRBD1. The CDR3 has 15 amino acids. Unmatched junction bases numbered 9, after V lost 9 bases and J lost 4 bases. The CDR3 nucleotides are TGTGCCAGTAAACCTGGGACAGGGGTCGGAAACACCATATATTTT. Its protein is CASKPGTGVGNTIYF.

The chain links TRBV5-4 to TRBJ2-7; TRBD2 might be the D (6 bases). Germline CDR1 reads SGHNT; CDR2 reads YYREEE (reference sequence). Deletions cut 0 bases from V and 3 bases from J, with 13 bases between. The length of the CDR3 is 15 residues. CDR3 nucleotides: TGTGCCAGCAGCTTGGCCCCGGAGGGGTTCTACGAGCAGTACGTC. Amino acids: CASSLAPEGFYEQYV.

This clonotype has a handful of counts. This chain joins TRBV20-1 and TRBJ2-7; D remains unclear. The germline gives CDR1 DFQATT, CDR2 SNEGSKA (reference sequence). V was pared by 4 bases and J by 0 bases, with 7 bases between. The CDR3 totals 12 residues. The DNA for the CDR3 is TGCAGTGCTATACTGAGCTCCTACGAGCAGTACTTC. Translation gives CSAILSSYEQYF.

The V gene is TRBV20-1, the J gene TRBJ2-5; TRBD2 agrees at 11 bases. Trimming at V came to 3 bases and at J to 5 bases, leaving 2 bases not matched to a gene. CDR1 is DFQATT and CDR2 is SNEGSKA in the germline V gene (reference sequence). The CDR3 has 13 amino acids. The chain's CDR3 is CSASSGGAETQYF. The CDR3 DNA reads TGCAGTGCTAGTAGCGGGGGGGCTGAGACCCAGTACTTC.

There are a few counts of this clonotype. This chain connects TRBV18 to TRBJ2-2; 7 nucleotides agree with TRBD1. Germline CDR1 reads KGHSH; CDR2 reads LQKENI. The CDR3 loop spans 16 amino acids. The ends lost 6 bases at V and 1 base at J; junction bases unmatched: 8. CDR3 protein: CASSQQGVENTGELFF. CDR3 nucleotides: TGTGCCAGCTCTCAGCAGGGGGTTGAGAACACCGGGGAGCTGTTTTTT.

This clonotype was counted a few times. The V and J genes are TRBV24-1 and TRBJ2-3, with D uncertain. Per germline, CDR1 KGHDR and CDR2 SFDVKD. Trimming stripped 5 bases from V and 0 bases from J, with 8 bases between. The CDR3 sequence is 14 residues long. The CDR3 nucleotides read TGTGCCACCAGTGCGGGTGGAAGCACAGATACGCAGTATTTT. Protein sequence: CATSAGGSTDTQYF.

This chain links TRBV6-2 or TRBV6-3 with TRBJ2-2; D is uncertain. V shed 0 bases and J shed 3 bases, with 14 bases lying between them. CDR3 size: 17 residues. Germline V gene sequence: CDR1 MNHEY, CDR2 SVGEGT. DNA for the CDR3: TGTGCCAGCAGTTACTCGATGGCGCGCGTGGACACCGGGGAGCTGTTTTTT. Its translation is CASSYSMARVDTGELFF.

The chain joins TRBV18 to TRBJ1-1; no firm D call. Germline V gene data show CDR1 as KGHSH and CDR2 as LQKENI. CDR3 length: 13 residues. V was pared by 6 bases and J by 0 bases, with 8 bases between. CDR3 sequence: CASSPGMNTEAFF. CDR3 in DNA: TGTGCCAGCTCCCCCGGGATGAACACTGAAGCTTTCTTT.

This clonotype turned up a few times. The rearrangement uses TRBV20-1 and TRBJ1-1; no clear D gene. CDR1 DFQATT and CDR2 SNEGSKA come from the germline V gene (reference sequence). V lost 3 bases and J lost 1, with 9 bases in between. The CDR3 has 13 amino acids. CDR3 amino acids: CSASGRGNTEAFF. For the CDR3, the DNA is TGCAGTGCTAGCGGGAGAGGGAACACTGAAGCTTTCTTT.

This clonotype was found a few times. This chain links TRBV20-1 with TRBJ2-5; 8 nucleotides align to TRBD1. Trimming cost V 4 bases and J 5 bases; bases outside gene matches: 9. The CDR3 spans 14 residues. The germline V gene encodes CDR1 DFQATT and CDR2 SNEGSKA (reference sequence). The CDR3 DNA reads TGCAGTGCTATCCGAGGACAGGGAAGGGAGACCCAGTACTTC. Amino acid sequence: CSAIRGQGRETQYF.

V usage is TRBV5-5 and J usage is TRBJ2-3; TRBD2 matches at 7 bases. The germline V gene has CDR1 SGHKS and CDR2 YYEKEE (reference sequence). Germline trimming cut 0 bases from V and 4 bases from J; bases unmatched to any gene: 8. The CDR3 runs to 16 residues. The DNA of the CDR3 is TGTGCCAGCAGCTTGGCCGTGGGGGGGGTGGCAGATACGCAGTATTTT. This translates into CASSLAVGGVADTQYF. The variable domain in full, completed from reference TRBV5-5 and TRBJ2-3, reads DAGVTQSPTHLIKTRGQQVTLRCSPISGHKSVSWYQQVLGQGPQFIFQYYEKEERGRGNFPDRFSARQFPNYSSELNVNALLLGDSALYLCASSLAVGGVADTQYFGPGTRLTVL.

The chain recombines TRBV6-2 or TRBV6-3 with TRBJ2-3, with unresolved D. Germline V CDR1 and CDR2: MNHEY, SVGEGT. This CDR3 is 15 amino acids long. V lost 6 bases and J lost 6, with 19 bases in between. Here the CDR3 DNA reads TGTGCCAGCAGCCGCCTACCTTCTGCGGTCGATACGCAGTATTTT. It specifies CASSRLPSAVDTQYF.